A selection of T cell receptor beta chains follows, all from one sample in a study of T cell responses to AZD1222 COVID-19 vaccine. Only in-frame clones appear in the TCRdb table, and some are missing; sequencing was by immunoSEQ multiplex PCR. This table has roughly 100,000 clones, approximately 92% appearing once. The sample in question was peripheral blood, obtained 28 days after the second AZD1222 dose. Receptors originate from an adult who received the AZD1222 COVID-19 vaccine. CDR3s include the opening cysteine and the closing phenylalanine or tryptophan. The D gene is left open where the match is weak. The size of a clone is reported for some rows only, either as once, few or many, or as a class for expanded clones.

TGTGCCACCAGCAGAGAGGGGACAGTTAATGAAAAACTGTTTTTT	CATSREGTVNEKLFF	.	TRBJ1-4	TRBV15	TRBD1
TGTGCCAGCAGCTCGTACAGGGTGGCTGGAAACACCATATATTTT	CASSSYRVAGNTIYF	.	TRBJ1-3	TRBV11-2	.
TGTGCCATCAGCCCCGGACTACCCGAGATATACGAGCAGTACTTC	CAISPGLPEIYEQYF	.	TRBJ2-7	TRBV10-3	.
TGTGCCAGCAGCCAAAGAGGAACAGATACGCAGTATTTT	CASSQRGTDTQYF	.	TRBJ2-3	TRBV4-2	.
TGTGCCAGCAGTCACCTGGGACTAGCGGACCAGTGGGGCACAGATACGCAGTATTTT	CASSHLGLADQWGTDTQYF	.	TRBJ2-3	TRBV28	TRBD2
TGTGCCATCAGTGAGTCTGGGGACCGCTATCAGCCCCAGCATTTT	CAISESGDRYQPQHF	.	TRBJ1-5	TRBV10-3	.
TGTGCCAGCAGCTTTGGGGGGCGGGAGACCCAGTACTTC	CASSFGGRETQYF	.	TRBJ2-5	TRBV5-4	.
TGTGCCAGCAGCCAAGAGCCGGGAGCCTACAATGAGCAGTTCTTC	CASSQEPGAYNEQFF	.	TRBJ2-1	TRBV3-1/TRBV3-2	.
TGCGCCAGCAGCTTAAAACAGGGGGGGGGCGAGCAGTACTTC	CASSLKQGGGEQYF	.	TRBJ2-7	TRBV5-1	.
TGCGCCAGCAGCCTGGGTGGCGCGGAGGAAAAACTGTTTTTT	CASSLGGAEEKLFF	.	TRBJ1-4	TRBV5-1	.
TGTGCCAGCAGCGTGGAACCTCAAGAGACCCAGTACTTC	CASSVEPQETQYF	.	TRBJ2-5	TRBV11-2	.
TGTGCCAGCAGCTTAGGGGGGGGGAGCGGACTCCAAGAGACCCAGTACTTC	CASSLGGGSGLQETQYF	.	TRBJ2-5	TRBV11-2	TRBD2
TGTGCCAGCAGCGACGCCGGGACTGCCTCCTACGAGCAGTACTTC	CASSDAGTASYEQYF	.	TRBJ2-7	TRBV5-6	.
TGTGCCAGCAGTCCCTTAGCGGCCCAAGAGACCCAGTACTTC	CASSPLAAQETQYF	.	TRBJ2-5	TRBV6-5	.
TGTGCCAGCAGTAGACTAGCGGGAGCAGATACGCAGTATTTT	CASSRLAGADTQYF	few	TRBJ2-3	TRBV28	TRBD2
TGTGCCAGCAGTCTAGGGACACCGAGAGGCTACACCTTC	CASSLGTPRGYTF	.	TRBJ1-2	TRBV12-3/TRBV12-4	.
TGTGCCAGCAGCTTAAAATCGGCTAGCTCGGTAAGCTCCTACAATGAGCAGTTCTTC	CASSLKSASSVSSYNEQFF	.	TRBJ2-1	TRBV7-3	.
TGTGCCAGCAGCCCACTAGGATTTGGAGGAGATACGCAGTATTTT	CASSPLGFGGDTQYF	.	TRBJ2-3	TRBV3-1/TRBV3-2	.
TGTGCCAGCACCGGCAACTCCTACGAGCAGTACTTC	CASTGNSYEQYF	.	TRBJ2-7	TRBV28	.
TGTGCCATCGGCGACTCAGTTCAAGAGACCCAGTACTTC	CAIGDSVQETQYF	.	TRBJ2-5	TRBV10-3	.
TGTGCCACCAGTGATTGGGGGACCACTACAGATACGCAGTATTTT	CATSDWGTTTDTQYF	.	TRBJ2-3	TRBV24-1	.
TGTGCCACGACTAGCGGGAGGGCCACAGATACGCAGTATTTT	CATTSGRATDTQYF	.	TRBJ2-3	TRBV9	TRBD2
TGTGCCAGCTCACCACTTCAGGGCACTAGCGGGAGTGGGGAGCAGTACTTC	CASSPLQGTSGSGEQYF	.	TRBJ2-7	TRBV18	TRBD2
TGTGCCAGCAGCGCCTACTCGTCCTTCGAGACCCAGTACTTC	CASSAYSSFETQYF	.	TRBJ2-5	TRBV11-1	.
TGCGCCAGTGGGACAGGGGGCGGTAACACCGGGGAGCTGTTTTTT	CASGTGGGNTGELFF	.	TRBJ2-2	TRBV5-1	TRBD1
TGTGCCAGCAGCCAATACAGAGGTACGACTGGCTACACCTTC	CASSQYRGTTGYTF	.	TRBJ1-2	TRBV7-9	.
TGTGCCAGCAGTTACGGGCTAGCGGCGTACGAGCAGTACTTC	CASSYGLAAYEQYF	.	TRBJ2-7	TRBV6-5	TRBD2
TGTGCCAGCAGTTTACAGCGGGACACTGAAGCTTTCTTT	CASSLQRDTEAFF	few	TRBJ1-1	TRBV27	.
TGTGCCAGCTCGCCCTGGGAGATGGGGCGCGAGCAGTACTTC	CASSPWEMGREQYF	.	TRBJ2-7	TRBV9	.
TGCAGCGTTCGCAGGGCGGTTAATGAGCAGTTCTTC	CSVRRAVNEQFF	.	TRBJ2-1	TRBV29-1	.
TGTGCCAGCATGCTTTCCTTTAGAGGCGTTCAGCCCCAGCATTTT	CASMLSFRGVQPQHF	.	TRBJ1-5	TRBV28	.
TGTGCCATCGCGGGACTAGCGGGAGGAAAGCAGTTCTTC	CAIAGLAGGKQFF	.	TRBJ2-1	TRBV12-3/TRBV12-4	TRBD2
TGTGCCAGCAGTTTAAGGGGGGGAGGAGGAAACACCATATATTTT	CASSLRGGGGNTIYF	.	TRBJ1-3	TRBV27	.
TGTGCCAGCAGCGCCGGGACTAGCTCTGAAGAGCAGTACTTC	CASSAGTSSEEQYF	.	TRBJ2-7	TRBV6-5	TRBD2
TGTGCCAGCAGTTCTCCCGGCGTGGCGAGTGGAAACACCATATATTTT	CASSSPGVASGNTIYF	.	TRBJ1-3	TRBV6-5	.